A selection of T cell receptor beta chains follows, all from one sample in a study of beta chain features in type 1 diabetes. TCRdb keeps only in-frame clones here, not all; method: immunoSEQ multiplex PCR. The data contain 310,000 or so clones, roughly 15% of them singletons. Sequencing was carried out using naive CD4+ T cells from blood. The receptors derive from a man between 18 and 29 years old with type 1 diabetes. CDR3s include the opening cysteine and the closing phenylalanine or tryptophan. D genes are given only for firm matches. Size is omitted from some rows. Given values are once, few, many or a class for expanded clones.

j_call | v_call | d_call | clone_size | cdr3_aa | cdr3_nt
TRBJ2-3 | TRBV7-2 | - | few | CASSLIRQDTQYF | TGTGCCAGCAGCTTAATCAGGCAAGATACGCAGTATTTT
TRBJ2-7 | TRBV14 | - | - | CASSPYPTYEQYF | TGTGCCAGCAGTCCTTACCCTACCTACGAGCAGTACTTC
TRBJ1-2 | TRBV18 | - | - | CASSPSQGRTYGYTF | TGTGCCAGCTCCCCATCGCAGGGGCGTACCTATGGCTACACCTTC
TRBJ1-1 | TRBV7-2 | - | - | CASSSRRRPFF | TGTGCCAGCAGCTCCAGACGGCGGCCTTTCTTT
TRBJ1-1 | TRBV6-1 | - | few | CASSPLAEAFF | TGTGCCAGCAGCCCTTTAGCTGAAGCTTTCTTT
TRBJ2-5 | TRBV30 | - | few | CAWRGLQETQYF | TGTGCCTGGAGGGGGCTCCAAGAGACCCAGTACTTC
TRBJ2-3 | TRBV27 | TRBD2 | few | CASRVGGSSDTQYF | TGTGCCAGCAGGGTTGGCGGGAGTTCAGATACGCAGTATTTT
TRBJ2-5 | TRBV5-1 | TRBD1 | few | CASTRTGQETQYF | TGCGCCAGCACCCGGACAGGGCAAGAGACCCAGTACTTC
TRBJ2-7 | TRBV7-2 | - | - | CASSLTLSSYEQYF | TGTGCCAGCAGCTTGACTCTTAGCTCCTACGAGCAGTACTTC
TRBJ2-2 | TRBV11-2 | - | few | CASSFGQPTGELFF | TGTGCCAGCAGCTTCGGACAACCCACCGGGGAGCTGTTTTTT
TRBJ2-3 | TRBV9 | TRBD1 | - | CASSARDRSTDTQYF | TGTGCCAGCAGCGCCCGGGACAGAAGCACAGATACGCAGTATTTT
TRBJ2-5 | TRBV5-1 | TRBD1 | - | CASSLAGTGEETQYF | TGCGCCAGCAGCTTGGCGGGGACAGGGGAAGAGACCCAGTACTTC
TRBJ2-1 | TRBV15 | TRBD2 | few | CATSSLSGGSSYNEQFF | TGTGCCACCAGCAGCCTTAGCGGGGGAAGCTCCTACAATGAGCAGTTCTTC
TRBJ2-3 | TRBV4-3 | - | few | CASSQGPRGSTDTQYF | TGCGCCAGCAGCCAAGGTCCGCGGGGCAGCACAGATACGCAGTATTTT
TRBJ2-5 | TRBV5-1 | TRBD2 | few | CASSPGGARETQYF | TGCGCCAGCAGCCCGGGAGGGGCTCGTGAGACCCAGTACTTC
TRBJ2-6 | TRBV6-6 | - | - | CATHGTSGANVLTF | TGTGCCACACACGGGACTTCTGGGGCCAACGTCCTGACTTTC
TRBJ2-1 | TRBV19 | TRBD1 | - | CASSITGGSYNEQFF | TGTGCCAGTAGTATAACAGGGGGGTCCTACAATGAGCAGTTCTTC
TRBJ1-1 | TRBV18 | - | few | CASLKGGATEAFF | TGTGCCAGCTTGAAGGGAGGGGCCACTGAAGCTTTCTTT
TRBJ2-7 | TRBV29-1 | - | - | CSVRTDSYEQYF | TGCAGCGTTCGGACAGACTCCTACGAGCAGTACTTC
TRBJ2-5 | TRBV9 | TRBD2 | few | CASSVGASGRGETQYF | TGTGCCAGCAGCGTAGGCGCTAGCGGGAGGGGAGAGACCCAGTACTTC
TRBJ2-3 | TRBV7-9 | TRBD2 | - | CASSWGGPVKNTQYF | TGTGCCAGCAGCTGGGGGGGTCCAGTAAAGAATACGCAGTATTTT
TRBJ1-4 | TRBV30 | TRBD1 | - | CAWSAGQANNEKLFF | TGTGCCTGGAGCGCAGGACAGGCTAATAATGAAAAACTGTTTTTT
TRBJ2-5 | TRBV11-2 | TRBD2 | - | CASSLARGSGKTQYF | TGTGCCAGCAGCTTAGCCCGGGGTAGCGGGAAGACCCAGTACTTC
TRBJ1-2 | TRBV4-3 | - | - | CASSQDGGGNYGYTF | TGCGCCAGCAGCCAGGACGGCGGGGGCAACTATGGCTACACCTTC
TRBJ2-1 | TRBV29-1 | TRBD1 | - | CSGRDRGTDEQFF | TGCAGCGGAAGGGACAGGGGTACGGATGAGCAGTTCTTC
TRBJ1-1 | TRBV5-1 | - | few | CASSLGVFTGGTEAFF | TGCGCCAGCAGCTTGGGTGTCTTCACCGGGGGCACTGAAGCTTTCTTT
TRBJ2-5 | TRBV7-6 | - | - | CASSYRVEETQYF | TGTGCCAGCAGCTATCGCGTCGAGGAGACCCAGTACTTC
TRBJ2-3 | TRBV30 | TRBD1 | - | CAWSIEGQDTDTQYF | TGTGCCTGGTCGATTGAGGGACAGGACACAGATACGCAGTATTTT
TRBJ2-2 | TRBV9 | TRBD2 | few | CASSWSGGITGELFF | TGTGCCAGCAGCTGGAGCGGGGGAATCACCGGGGAGCTGTTTTTT
TRBJ1-4 | TRBV30 | - | - | CAWTGGLSNEKLFF | TGTGCCTGGACCGGCGGCCTTTCTAATGAAAAACTGTTTTTT
TRBJ1-5 | TRBV5-1 | - | - | CASSSLGGLGQPQHF | TGCGCCAGCAGCTCGCTAGGTGGTTTAGGTCAGCCCCAGCATTTT
TRBJ2-5 | TRBV29-1 | - | few | CSVGGRDRETQYF | TGCAGCGTTGGGGGTAGAGACAGGGAGACCCAGTACTTC
TRBJ2-3 | TRBV27 | TRBD2 | - | CASSRPALGGGSTDTQYF | TGTGCCAGCAGCCGACCCGCGCTTGGGGGAGGGAGCACAGATACGCAGTATTTT
TRBJ2-1 | TRBV14 | - | many | CASSPLGRKQFF | TGTGCCAGCAGCCCCCTAGGCAGAAAGCAGTTCTTC
TRBJ1-2 | TRBV2 | - | - | CASTRGHNYGYTF | TGTGCCAGCACCAGGGGACACAACTATGGCTACACCTTC
TRBJ2-7 | TRBV15 | - | few | CATSRDLGQGSYEQYF | TGTGCCACCAGCAGAGATCTCGGTCAGGGTTCCTACGAGCAGTACTTC
TRBJ2-7 | TRBV7-2 | TRBD1 | - | CASRQQGQGASEQYF | TGTGCCAGCAGGCAACAAGGACAGGGTGCCAGCGAGCAGTACTTC
TRBJ1-2 | TRBV28 | - | few | CASTPTRQGGYTF | TGTGCCAGCACCCCGACTCGGCAGGGAGGCTACACCTTC
TRBJ2-3 | TRBV30 | TRBD2 | - | CAWSLGLGPLADTQYF | TGTGCCTGGAGTCTCGGACTAGGGCCCCTCGCAGATACGCAGTATTTT
TRBJ2-7 | TRBV6-6 | TRBD1 | few | CASSYTGAYEQYF | TGTGCCAGCAGTTACACAGGGGCCTACGAGCAGTACTTC
TRBJ2-3 | TRBV19 | - | few | CASKAALYTDTQYF | TGTGCCAGTAAGGCGGCGTTGTACACAGATACGCAGTATTTT
TRBJ2-1 | TRBV5-1 | - | few | CASTRRGFEYNEQFF | TGCGCCAGCACCCGCCGGGGTTTTGAGTACAATGAGCAGTTCTTC
TRBJ1-2 | TRBV27 | - | - | CASRYATGWGSYGYTF | TGTGCCAGCCGCTACGCTACAGGGTGGGGAAGCTATGGCTACACCTTC
TRBJ2-3 | TRBV6-1 | TRBD2 | few | CASSVAGGPGTDTQYF | TGTGCCAGCAGTGTAGCGGGGGGGCCGGGCACAGATACGCAGTATTTT
TRBJ2-7 | TRBV10-3 | TRBD1 | - | CGFWWDREYYEQYF | TGTGGTTTTTGGTGGGACAGAGAGTATTACGAGCAGTACTTC
TRBJ2-7 | TRBV28 | TRBD2 | - | CATLAGASSYEQYF | TGTGCCACCCTAGCGGGAGCTAGCTCCTACGAGCAGTACTTC
TRBJ2-5 | TRBV5-1 | - | - | CASSLVGRGAETQYF | TGCGCCAGCAGCTTGGTAGGCAGGGGGGCCGAGACCCAGTACTTC
TRBJ2-3 | TRBV28 | TRBD2 | few | CASSLARGSTDTQYF | TGTGCCAGCAGTTTAGCGCGGGGGAGCACAGATACGCAGTATTTT
TRBJ2-7 | TRBV15 | TRBD1 | - | CATSRPLGQGRREQYF | TGTGCCACCAGCAGGCCCCTGGGACAGGGAAGACGGGAGCAGTACTTC
TRBJ2-7 | TRBV4-1 | TRBD1 | - | CASSQGTGPWEQYF | TGCGCCAGCAGCCAAGGGACAGGGCCGTGGGAGCAGTACTTC
TRBJ2-1 | TRBV18 | TRBD1 | - | CASSPPGQGEYNEQFF | TGTGCCAGCTCACCACCTGGGCAGGGGGAATACAATGAGCAGTTCTTC
TRBJ2-1 | TRBV7-2 | - | once | CASSLTTRYNEQFF | TGTGCCAGCAGCTTAACTACCCGATACAATGAGCAGTTCTTC